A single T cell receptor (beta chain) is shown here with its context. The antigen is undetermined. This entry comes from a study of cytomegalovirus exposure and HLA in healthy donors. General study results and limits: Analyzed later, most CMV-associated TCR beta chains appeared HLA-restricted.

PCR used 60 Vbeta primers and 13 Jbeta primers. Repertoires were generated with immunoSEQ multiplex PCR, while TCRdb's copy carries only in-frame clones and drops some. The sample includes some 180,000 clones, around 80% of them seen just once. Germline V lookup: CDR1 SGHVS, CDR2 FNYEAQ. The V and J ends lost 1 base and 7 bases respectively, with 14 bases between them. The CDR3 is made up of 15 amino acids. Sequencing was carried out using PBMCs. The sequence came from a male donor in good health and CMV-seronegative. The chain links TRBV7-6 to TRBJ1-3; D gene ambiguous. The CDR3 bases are TGTGCCAGCAGCTTAGATCCCACGTCTCGGAACACCATATATTTT. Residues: CASSLDPTSRNTIYF. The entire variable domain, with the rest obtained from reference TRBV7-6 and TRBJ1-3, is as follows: GAGVSQSPRYKVTKRGQDVALRCDPISGHVSLYWYRQALGQGPEFLTYFNYEAQQDKSGLPNDRFSAERPEGSISTLTIQRTEQRDSAMYRCASSLDPTSRNTIYFGEGSWLTVV.